This T cell receptor (beta chain) was observed in a study of T cell changes during pregnancy in multiple sclerosis. The V gene's germline CDR1 is SGHKS and CDR2 YYEKEE (reference sequence). With 2 bases removed from V and 8 bases from J, the gap between germline ends came to 13 bases. This CDR3 has 13 amino acids. The assay was immunoSEQ multiplex PCR, and TCRdb's table has in-frame clones only and misses some. Of around 80,000 clones in the sample, 90% to 95% were seen once. The rearrangement joins TRBV5-5 to TRBJ1-2, with a tentative D call TRBD1 (6 bases). The origin of this receptor is a female donor with multiple sclerosis, enrolled in a pregnancy study. The sequenced sample was peripheral blood, obtained before pregnancy. The CDR3 spells CASSFRGVGGYTF. The CDR3 DNA reads as TGTGCCAGCAGCTTCAGGGGTGTTGGAGGCTACACCTTC. Supplemented by reference TRBV5-5 and TRBJ1-2, the full variable domain reads DAGVTQSPTHLIKTRGQQVTLRCSPISGHKSVSWYQQVLGQGPQFIFQYYEKEERGRGNFPDRFSARQFPNYSSELNVNALLLGDSALYLCASSFRGVGGYTFGSGTRLTVV.